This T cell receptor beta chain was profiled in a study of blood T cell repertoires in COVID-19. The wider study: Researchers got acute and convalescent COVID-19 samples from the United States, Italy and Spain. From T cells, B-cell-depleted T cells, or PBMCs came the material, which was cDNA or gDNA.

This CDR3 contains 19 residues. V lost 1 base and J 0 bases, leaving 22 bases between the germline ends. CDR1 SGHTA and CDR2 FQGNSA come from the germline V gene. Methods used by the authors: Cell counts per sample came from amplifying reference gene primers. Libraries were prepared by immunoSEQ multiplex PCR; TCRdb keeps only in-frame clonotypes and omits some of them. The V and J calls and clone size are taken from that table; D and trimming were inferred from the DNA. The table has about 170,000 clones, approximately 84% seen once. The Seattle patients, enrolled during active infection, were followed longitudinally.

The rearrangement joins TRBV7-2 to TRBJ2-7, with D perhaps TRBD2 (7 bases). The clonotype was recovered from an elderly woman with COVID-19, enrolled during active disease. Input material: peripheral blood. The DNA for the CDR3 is TGTGCCAGCAGCTTAGAGGAGGGGGGGCGGAGGTCCGGCTCCTACGAGCAGTACTTC. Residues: CASSLEEGGRRSGSYEQYF.